This record looks at one TCR beta chain sequence and its context. What it binds is unknown. TCRdb's table, derived via immunoSEQ multiplex PCR, lists solely in-frame clones and lacks some. The repertoire holds 150,000 to 200,000 clones, with around 92% as singletons. The entry originates in a study of T cell responses to AZD1222 COVID-19 vaccine. CDR1 and CDR2 (germline): LNHDA, SQIVND (reference sequence). The CDR3 covers 13 residues. Trimming took off 4 bases at V and 2 bases at J, with 8 bases between the two ends. Study-wide points: Repertoires were obtained solely post-peak T cell response. Only six or seven AZD1222 recipients tested seropositive at baseline. An increase in Spike-specific TCR breadth and depth was observed after two AZD1222 doses. Nearly half of unique spike-specific TCRs reportedly avoided B.1.351 and B.1.1.7 mutated regions.

The material was peripheral blood, obtained 28 days after the second AZD1222 dose. The source of this sequence is an adult who received the AZD1222 COVID-19 vaccine. The rearrangement joins TRBV19 to TRBJ1-2; the D gene is possibly TRBD1 (5 bases). This CDR3 reads CASSRRQNYGYTF. CDR3 bases: TGTGCCAGTAGTAGGAGACAGAACTATGGCTACACCTTC. Supplemented by reference TRBV19 and TRBJ1-2, the full variable domain reads DGGITQSPKYLFRKEGQNVTLSCEQNLNHDAMYWYRQDPGQGLRLIYYSQIVNDFQKGDIAEGYSVSREKKESFPLTVTSAQKNPTAFYLCASSRRQNYGYTFGSGTRLTVV.